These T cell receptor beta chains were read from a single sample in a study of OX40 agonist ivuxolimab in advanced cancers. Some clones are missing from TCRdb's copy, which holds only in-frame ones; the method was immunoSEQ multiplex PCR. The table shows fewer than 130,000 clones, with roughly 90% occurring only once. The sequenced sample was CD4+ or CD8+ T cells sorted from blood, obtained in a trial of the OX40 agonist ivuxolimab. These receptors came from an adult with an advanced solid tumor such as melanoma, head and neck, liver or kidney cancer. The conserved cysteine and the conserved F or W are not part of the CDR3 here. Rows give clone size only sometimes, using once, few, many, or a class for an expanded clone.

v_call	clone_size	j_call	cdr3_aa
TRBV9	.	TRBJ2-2	ASSSQTANTGELF
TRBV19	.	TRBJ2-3	ASSIGPSGTDTQY
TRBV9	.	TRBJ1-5	ASSVDGGNQPQH
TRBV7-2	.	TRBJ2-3	ASSRDRSTDTQY
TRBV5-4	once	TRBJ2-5	ASSLKGPVQETQY
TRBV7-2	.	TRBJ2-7	ASSGTGTGYYEQY
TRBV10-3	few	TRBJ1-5	AISPDSGHQPQH
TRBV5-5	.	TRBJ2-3	ASSLVVAGDGTDTQY
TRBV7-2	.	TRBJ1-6	ASSLGGASASSPLH
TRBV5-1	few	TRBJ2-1	ASSTQGRISYNEQF
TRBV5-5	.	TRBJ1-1	ASSLDLGNTEAF
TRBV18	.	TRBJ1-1	ASSPGTGLSF
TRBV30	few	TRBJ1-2	AWSWGRGGYGYT
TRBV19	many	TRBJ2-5	ASSIEGRVGTQY
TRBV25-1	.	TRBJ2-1	AISPSGRRNEQF